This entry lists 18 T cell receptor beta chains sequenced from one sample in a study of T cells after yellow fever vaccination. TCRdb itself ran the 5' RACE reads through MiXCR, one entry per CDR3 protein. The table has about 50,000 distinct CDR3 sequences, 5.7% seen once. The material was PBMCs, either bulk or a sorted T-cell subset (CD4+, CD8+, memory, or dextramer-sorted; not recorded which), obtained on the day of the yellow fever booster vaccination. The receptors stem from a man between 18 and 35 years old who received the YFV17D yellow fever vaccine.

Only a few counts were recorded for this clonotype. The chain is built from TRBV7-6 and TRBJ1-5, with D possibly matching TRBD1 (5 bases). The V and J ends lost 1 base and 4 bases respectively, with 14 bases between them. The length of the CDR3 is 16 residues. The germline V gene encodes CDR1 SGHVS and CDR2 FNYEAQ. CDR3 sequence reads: CASSLEGPSGNQPQHF. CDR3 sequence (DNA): TGTGCCAGCAGCTTAGAGGGACCTTCCGGGAATCAGCCCCAGCATTTT.

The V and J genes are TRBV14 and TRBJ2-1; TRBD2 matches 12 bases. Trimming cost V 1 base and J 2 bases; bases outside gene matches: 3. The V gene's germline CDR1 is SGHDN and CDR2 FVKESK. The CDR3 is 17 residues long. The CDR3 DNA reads TGTGCCAGCAGCCAAGCTAGCGGGGGGGGACCCTACAATGAGCAGTTCTTC. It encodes CASSQASGGGPYNEQFF. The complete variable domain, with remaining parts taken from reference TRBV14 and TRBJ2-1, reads EAGVTQFPSHSVIEKGQTVTLRCDPISGHDNLYWYRRVMGKEIKFLLHFVKESKQDESGMPNNRFLAERTGGTYSTLKVQPAELEDSGVYFCASSQASGGGPYNEQFFGPGTRLTVL.

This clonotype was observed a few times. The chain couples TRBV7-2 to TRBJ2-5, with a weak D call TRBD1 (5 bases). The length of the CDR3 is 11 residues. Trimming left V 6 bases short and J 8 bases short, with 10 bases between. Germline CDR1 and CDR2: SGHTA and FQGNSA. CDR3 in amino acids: CASSIRVTQYF. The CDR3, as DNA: TGTGCCAGCAGTATCAGGGTTACCCAGTACTTC.

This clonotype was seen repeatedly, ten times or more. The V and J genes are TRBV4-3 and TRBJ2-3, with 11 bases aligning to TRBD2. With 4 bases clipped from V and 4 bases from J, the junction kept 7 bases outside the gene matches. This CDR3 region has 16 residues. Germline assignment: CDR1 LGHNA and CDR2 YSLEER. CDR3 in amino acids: CASSRRLAGSPDTQYF. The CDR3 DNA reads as TGCGCCAGCAGCCGCCGACTAGCGGGAAGTCCAGATACGCAGTATTTT.

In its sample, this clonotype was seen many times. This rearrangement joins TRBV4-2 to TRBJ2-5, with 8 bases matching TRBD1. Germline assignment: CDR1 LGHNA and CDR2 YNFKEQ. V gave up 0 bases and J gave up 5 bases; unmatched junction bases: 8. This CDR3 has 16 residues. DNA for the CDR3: TGTGCCAGCAGCCAAGATCTAGGGACAGGCAGGGAGACCCAGTACTTC. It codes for CASSQDLGTGRETQYF.

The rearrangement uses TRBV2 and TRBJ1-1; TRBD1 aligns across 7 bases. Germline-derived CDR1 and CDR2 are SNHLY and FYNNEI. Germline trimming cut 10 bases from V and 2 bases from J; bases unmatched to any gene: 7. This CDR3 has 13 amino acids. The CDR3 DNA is TGTGCCACCAAAGGGGGCCTTAACACTGAAGCTTTCTTT. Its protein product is CATKGGLNTEAFF.

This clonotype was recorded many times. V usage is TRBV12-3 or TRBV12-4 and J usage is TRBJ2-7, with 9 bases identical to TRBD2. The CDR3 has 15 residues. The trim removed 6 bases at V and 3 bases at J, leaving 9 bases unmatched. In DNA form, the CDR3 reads TGTGCCAGCAGCCACCCCGGGACTAGCCTCTACGAGCAGTACTTC. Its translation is CASSHPGTSLYEQYF.

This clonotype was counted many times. In DNA form, the CDR3 reads TGCGCCAGCAGCTTCGGGACTAGGGGAGAGACCCAGTACTTC. It encodes CASSFGTRGETQYF. This chain connects TRBV5-1 to TRBJ2-5; 8 nucleotides match TRBD2. The length of the CDR3 is 14 residues. V lost 2 bases to trimming and J lost 4 bases; unmatched junction nucleotides: 4. Germline assignment: CDR1 SGHRS and CDR2 YFSETQ. Filled out from reference TRBV5-1 and TRBJ2-5, the complete variable domain reads KAGVTQTPRYLIKTRGQQVTLSCSPISGHRSVSWYQQTPGQGLQFLFEYFSETQRNKGNFPGRFSGRQFSNSRSEMNVSTLELGDSALYLCASSFGTRGETQYFGPGTRLLVL.

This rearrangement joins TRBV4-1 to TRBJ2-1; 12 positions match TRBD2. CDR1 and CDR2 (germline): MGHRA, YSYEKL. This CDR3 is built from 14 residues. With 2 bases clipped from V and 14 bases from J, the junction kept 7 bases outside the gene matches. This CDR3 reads CASSQTGLAGLKFF. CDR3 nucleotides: TGCGCCAGCAGCCAAACCGGACTAGCGGGGTTGAAGTTCTTC.

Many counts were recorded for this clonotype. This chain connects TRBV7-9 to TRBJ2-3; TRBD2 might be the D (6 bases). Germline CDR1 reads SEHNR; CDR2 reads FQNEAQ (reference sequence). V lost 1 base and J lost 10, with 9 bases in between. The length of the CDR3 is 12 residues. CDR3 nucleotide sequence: TGTGCCAGCAGCTTAGACGGGGGTCCGCAGTATTTT. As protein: CASSLDGGPQYF.

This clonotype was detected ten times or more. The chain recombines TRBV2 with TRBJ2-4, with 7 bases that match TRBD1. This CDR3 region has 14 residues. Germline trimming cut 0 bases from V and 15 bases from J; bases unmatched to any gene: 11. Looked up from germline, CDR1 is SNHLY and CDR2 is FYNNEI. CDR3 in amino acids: CASSEAGGRGPMYF. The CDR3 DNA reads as TGTGCCAGCAGTGAAGCAGGGGGCCGAGGTCCTATGTACTTC. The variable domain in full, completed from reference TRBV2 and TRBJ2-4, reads EPEVTQTPSHQVTQMGQEVILRCVPISNHLYFYWYRQILGQKVEFLVSFYNNEISEKSEIFDDQFSVERPDGSNFTLKIRSTKLEDSAMYFCASSEAGGRGPMYFGAGTRLSVL.

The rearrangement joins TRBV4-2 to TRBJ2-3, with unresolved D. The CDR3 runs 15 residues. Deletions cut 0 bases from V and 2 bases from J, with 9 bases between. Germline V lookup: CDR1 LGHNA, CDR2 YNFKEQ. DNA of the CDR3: TGTGCCAGCAGCCAAGACCACCATAACACAGATACGCAGTATTTT. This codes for CASSQDHHNTDTQYF.

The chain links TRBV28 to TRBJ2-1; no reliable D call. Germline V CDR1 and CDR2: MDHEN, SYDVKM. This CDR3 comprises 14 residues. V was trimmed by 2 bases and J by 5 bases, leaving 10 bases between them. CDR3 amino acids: CASSLVSTNNEQFF. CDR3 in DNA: TGTGCCAGCAGTTTAGTTTCCACCAACAATGAGCAGTTCTTC.

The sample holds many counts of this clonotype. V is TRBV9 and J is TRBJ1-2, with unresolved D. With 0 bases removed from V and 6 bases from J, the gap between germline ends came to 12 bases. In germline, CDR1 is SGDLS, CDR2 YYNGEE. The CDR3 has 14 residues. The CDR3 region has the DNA TGTGCCAGCAGCGTAGCGTCATTCGGGAATGGCTACACCTTC. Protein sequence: CASSVASFGNGYTF.

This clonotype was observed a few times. CDR3 in amino acids: CASSQDKVDGNQPQHF. In DNA form, the CDR3 reads TGTGCCAGCAGCCAAGATAAGGTGGACGGCAATCAGCCCCAGCATTTT. The chain links TRBV3-1 to TRBJ1-5; D is unresolved. The CDR3 contains 16 residues. Trimming pared 0 bases from V and 2 bases from J, leaving 11 bases between. Germline CDR1 reads LGHDT; CDR2 reads YNNKEL (reference sequence). Full variable domain (outside the CDR3, taken from reference TRBV3-1 and TRBJ1-5): DTAVSQTPKYLVTQMGNDKSIKCEQNLGHDTMYWYKQDSKKFLKIMFSYNNKELIINETVPNRFSPKSPDKAHLNLHINSLELGDSAVYFCASSQDKVDGNQPQHFGDGTRLSIL.

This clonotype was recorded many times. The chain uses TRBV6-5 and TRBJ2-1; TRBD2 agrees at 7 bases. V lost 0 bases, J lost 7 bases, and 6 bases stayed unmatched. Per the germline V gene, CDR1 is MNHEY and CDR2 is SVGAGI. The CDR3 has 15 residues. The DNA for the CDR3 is TGTGCCAGCAGTTACTCTCCCGGGGGAGGGAATGAGCAGTTCTTC. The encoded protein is CASSYSPGGGNEQFF.

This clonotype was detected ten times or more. This chain's CDR3 is CASSPPTGTDSPLHF. The CDR3 DNA follows: TGTGCCAGCAGCCCCCCCACAGGGACCGATTCACCCCTCCACTTT. V usage is TRBV7-9 and J usage is TRBJ1-6; tentative D call: TRBD1 (6 bases). This CDR3 has 15 residues. Trimming left V 5 bases short and J 8 bases short, with 16 bases between. From germline, CDR1 is SEHNR and CDR2 FQNEAQ (reference sequence).

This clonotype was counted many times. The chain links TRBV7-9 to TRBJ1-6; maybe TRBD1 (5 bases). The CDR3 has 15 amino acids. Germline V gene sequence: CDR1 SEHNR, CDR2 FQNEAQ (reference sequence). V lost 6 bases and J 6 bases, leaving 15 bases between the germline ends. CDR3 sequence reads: CASRPGRESNSPLHF. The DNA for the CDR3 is TGTGCCAGCAGACCGGGACGGGAGTCTAATTCACCCCTCCACTTT.